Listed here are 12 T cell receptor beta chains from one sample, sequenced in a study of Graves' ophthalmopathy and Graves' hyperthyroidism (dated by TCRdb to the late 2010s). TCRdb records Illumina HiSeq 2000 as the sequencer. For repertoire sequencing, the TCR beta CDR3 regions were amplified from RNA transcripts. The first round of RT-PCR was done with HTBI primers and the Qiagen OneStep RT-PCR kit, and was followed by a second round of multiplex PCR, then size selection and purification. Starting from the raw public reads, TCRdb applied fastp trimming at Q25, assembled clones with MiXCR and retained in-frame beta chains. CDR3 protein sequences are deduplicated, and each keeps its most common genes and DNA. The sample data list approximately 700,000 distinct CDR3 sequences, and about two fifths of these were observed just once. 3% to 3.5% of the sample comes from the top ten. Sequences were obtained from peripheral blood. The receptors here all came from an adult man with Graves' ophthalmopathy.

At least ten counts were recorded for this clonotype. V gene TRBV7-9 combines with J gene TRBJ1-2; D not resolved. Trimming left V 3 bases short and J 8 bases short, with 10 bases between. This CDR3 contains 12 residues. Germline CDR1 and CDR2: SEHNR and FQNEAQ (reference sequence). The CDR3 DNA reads TGTGCCAGCAGCTTCGGAGGGAGAGGCTACACCTTC. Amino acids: CASSFGGRGYTF.

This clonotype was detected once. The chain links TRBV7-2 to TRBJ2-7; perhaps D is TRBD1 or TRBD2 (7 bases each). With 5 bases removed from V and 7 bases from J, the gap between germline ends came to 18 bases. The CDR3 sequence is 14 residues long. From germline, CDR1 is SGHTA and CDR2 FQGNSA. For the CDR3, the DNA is TGTGCCAGCAGCCGCAGGGGGGGGAACGGTGAGCAGTACTTC. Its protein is CASSRRGGNGEQYF.

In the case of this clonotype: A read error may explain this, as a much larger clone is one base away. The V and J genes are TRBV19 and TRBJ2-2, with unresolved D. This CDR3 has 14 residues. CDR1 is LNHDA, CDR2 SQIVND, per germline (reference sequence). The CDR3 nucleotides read TGTGCCAGTAGAGAAGCAGCGAACGCCGGGGAGCTGTTTTTT. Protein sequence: CASREAANAGELFF.

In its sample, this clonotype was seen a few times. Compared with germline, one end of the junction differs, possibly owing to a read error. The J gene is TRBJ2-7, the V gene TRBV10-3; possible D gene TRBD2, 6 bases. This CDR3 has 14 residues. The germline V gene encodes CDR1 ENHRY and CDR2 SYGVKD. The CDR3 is CASSLKRVSYEQYF. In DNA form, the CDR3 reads TGTGCCAGCAGTCTGAAGCGGGTCTCCTACGAGCAGTACTTC.

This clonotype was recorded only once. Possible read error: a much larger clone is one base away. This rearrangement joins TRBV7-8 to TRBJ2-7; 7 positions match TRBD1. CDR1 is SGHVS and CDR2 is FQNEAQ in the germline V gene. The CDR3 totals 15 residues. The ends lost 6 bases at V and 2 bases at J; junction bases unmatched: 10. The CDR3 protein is CASSQTGPNTYEQYF. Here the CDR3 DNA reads TGTGCCAGCAGTCAGACAGGGCCTAACACCTACGAGCAGTACTTC.

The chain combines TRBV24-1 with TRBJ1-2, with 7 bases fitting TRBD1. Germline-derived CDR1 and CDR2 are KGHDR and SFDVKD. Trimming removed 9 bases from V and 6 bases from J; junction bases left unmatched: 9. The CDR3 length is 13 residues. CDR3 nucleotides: TGTGCCACCGGGGGAACAGGGGTCAATGGCTACACCTTC. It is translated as CATGGTGVNGYTF.

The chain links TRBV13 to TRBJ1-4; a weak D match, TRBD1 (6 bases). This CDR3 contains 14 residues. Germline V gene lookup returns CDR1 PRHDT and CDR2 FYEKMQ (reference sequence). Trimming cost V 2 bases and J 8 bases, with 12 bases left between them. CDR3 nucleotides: TGTGCCAGCAGCTTATACGGGGGCCAGGAAAAACTGTTTTTT. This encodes CASSLYGGQEKLFF.

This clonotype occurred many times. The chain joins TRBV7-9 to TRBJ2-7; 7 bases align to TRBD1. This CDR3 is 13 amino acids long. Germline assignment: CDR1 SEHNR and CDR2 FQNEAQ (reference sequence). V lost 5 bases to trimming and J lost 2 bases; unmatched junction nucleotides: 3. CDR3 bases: TGTGCCAGCAGCCCGACAGGGCCCTACGAGCAGTACTTC. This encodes CASSPTGPYEQYF.

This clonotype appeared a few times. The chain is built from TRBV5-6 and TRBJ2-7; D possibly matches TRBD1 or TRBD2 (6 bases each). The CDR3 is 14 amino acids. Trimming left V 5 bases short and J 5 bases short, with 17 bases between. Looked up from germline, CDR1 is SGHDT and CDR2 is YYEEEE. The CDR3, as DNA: TGTGCCAGCAGTACTACCACAGGGAGGCACGAGCAGTACTTC. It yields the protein CASSTTTGRHEQYF.

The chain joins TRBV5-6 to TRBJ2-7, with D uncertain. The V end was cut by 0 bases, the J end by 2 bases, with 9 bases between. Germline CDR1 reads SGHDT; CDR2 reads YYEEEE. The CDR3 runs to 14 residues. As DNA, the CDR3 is TGTGCCAGCAGCTTGGTCGGACCGACCTACGAGCAGTACTTC. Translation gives CASSLVGPTYEQYF.

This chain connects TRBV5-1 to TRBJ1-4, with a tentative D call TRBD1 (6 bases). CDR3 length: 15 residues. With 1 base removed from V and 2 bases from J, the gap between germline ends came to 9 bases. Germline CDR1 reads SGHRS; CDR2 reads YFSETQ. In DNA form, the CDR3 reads TGCGCCAGCAGCTTGTTCGGACAGACTAATGAAAAACTGTTTTTT. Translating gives CASSLFGQTNEKLFF.

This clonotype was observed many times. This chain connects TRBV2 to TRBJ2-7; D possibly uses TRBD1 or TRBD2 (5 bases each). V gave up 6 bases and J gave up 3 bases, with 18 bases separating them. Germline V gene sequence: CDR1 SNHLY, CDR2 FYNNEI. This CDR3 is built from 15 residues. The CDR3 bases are TGTGCCAGCAGACCTATGGGGGTGAGGAACTACGAGCAGTACTTC. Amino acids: CASRPMGVRNYEQYF.